A selection of T cell receptor beta chains follows, all from one sample in a study of shared clonotypes between healthy human individuals. Only in-frame clones appear in the TCRdb table, and some are missing; sequencing was by immunoSEQ multiplex PCR. The sample records 2.3 million or so clones, 80% to 95% being singletons. The material sequenced was naive CD4+ T cells from PBMCs. The source of these receptors is a man aged 18 to 35 in good health. Some clones in this sample may be carry-over from other donors' samples. The conserved cysteine and the conserved F or W are not part of the CDR3 here.

j_call: TRBJ1-5; v_call: TRBV6-5; cdr3_aa: ASSYRWAGGSQPQH
j_call: TRBJ2-7; v_call: TRBV2; cdr3_aa: ASKVGAGPYEQY
j_call: TRBJ1-1; v_call: TRBV7-9; cdr3_aa: ASKGLENTEAF
j_call: TRBJ2-7; v_call: TRBV30; cdr3_aa: AWSPGAGARYEQY
j_call: TRBJ1-1; v_call: TRBV27; cdr3_aa: ASSSPWGVDTEAF
j_call: TRBJ2-2; v_call: TRBV18; cdr3_aa: ASSPGFMTGELF
j_call: TRBJ2-5; v_call: TRBV2; cdr3_aa: ASRRAFQETQY
j_call: TRBJ1-2; v_call: TRBV6-5; cdr3_aa: ASSYLRTGGFGYT
j_call: TRBJ1-2; v_call: TRBV28; cdr3_aa: ASSLSVVRPYGYT
j_call: TRBJ2-2; v_call: TRBV27; cdr3_aa: ASSLGRVGGELF
j_call: TRBJ2-3; v_call: TRBV25-1; cdr3_aa: ASSAFRGQTDTQY